The 12 T cell receptor beta chains listed next were all sequenced from one sample in a study of blood T cells in healthy people across ages. Together with a sample-barcoded 5' primer, a J-beta primer mix was included in a second PCR lasting about 7 to 11 cycles. MiXCR, run by TCRdb on the 5' RACE reads, gives a single entry per CDR3 protein. The repertoire holds hundreds of thousands of distinct CDR3 sequences, with less than 40% as singletons. The material sequenced was blood. The receptors shown here come from a woman at least 80 years old in good health.

The chain combines TRBV7-2 with TRBJ2-7, with TRBD1 identical over 7 bases. Trimming took 5 bases from V and 3 from J; bases not matched to a gene: 10. Per germline, CDR1 SGHTA and CDR2 FQGNSA. This CDR3 comprises 15 residues. The chain's CDR3 is CASSAPGQSFYEQYF. In nucleotides, the CDR3 is TGTGCCAGCAGCGCCCCGGGACAGAGTTTCTACGAGCAGTACTTC.

V gene TRBV24-1 combines with J gene TRBJ1-2; D uncertain. This CDR3 is built from 13 residues. Germline values: CDR1 KGHDR, CDR2 SFDVKD. V was shortened by 4 bases and J by 1 base, with 6 bases between the two germline ends. The CDR3 spells CATSDPVNYGYTF. The CDR3 region has the DNA TGTGCCACCAGTGACCCCGTTAACTATGGCTACACCTTC.

The rearrangement uses TRBV3-1 and TRBJ2-3; no clear D. CDR1 and CDR2 from the germline V gene are LGHDT and YNNKEL (reference sequence). CDR3 size: 13 residues. V was trimmed by 0 bases and J by 4 bases, leaving 5 bases between them. CDR3 DNA sequence: TGTGCCAGCAGCCAAGAAGGTTCAGATACGCAGTATTTT. This gives the protein CASSQEGSDTQYF.

The chain joins TRBV28 to TRBJ1-5; D not resolved. The CDR3 is made up of 12 amino acids. V was trimmed by 6 bases and J by 5 bases, leaving 8 bases between them. Germline CDR1 is MDHEN and CDR2 is SYDVKM. CDR3 DNA sequence: TGTGCCAGCAGGAAAAATTATCAGCCCCAGCATTTT. Translated: CASRKNYQPQHF.

This clonotype was seen ten or more times. The CDR3 reads CASSNMNTEAFF. CDR3 bases: TGCGCCAGCAGTAACATGAACACTGAAGCTTTCTTT. V gene TRBV5-1 combines with J gene TRBJ1-1, with D uncertain. V was cut by 5 bases and J by 0 bases, with 5 bases left in between. Germline lookup yields CDR1 SGHRS and CDR2 YFSETQ. The CDR3 loop spans 12 amino acids.

The gene calls are TRBV20-1 and TRBJ2-2, with 11 positions matching TRBD1. Germline-derived CDR1 and CDR2 are DFQATT and SNEGSKA (reference sequence). This CDR3 contains 18 residues. With V trimmed by 0 bases and J by 6 bases, 12 bases remained unmatched. As DNA, the CDR3 is TGCAGTGCTAGAGATTCAGCTCCGGGACAGGGGGTATCCGGGGAGCTGTTTTTT. As protein: CSARDSAPGQGVSGELFF.

The chain recombines TRBV30 with TRBJ1-5; possible D gene TRBD1, 5 bases. The germline V and J ends were trimmed by 0 bases and 9 bases, with 18 bases remaining between them. The CDR3 sequence is 15 residues long. Germline CDR1 and CDR2: GTSNPN and SVGIG (reference sequence). This chain's CDR3 is CAWSVPDRDPGPQHF. Written as DNA, the CDR3 is TGTGCCTGGAGTGTACCAGATCGGGACCCGGGGCCCCAGCATTTT.

In its sample, this clonotype was seen a few times. A read error may be the cause here, since a much bigger clone is one base away. The chain recombines TRBV7-3 with TRBJ2-5; TRBD2 matches at 10 bases. The V segment lost 5 bases and the J segment 11 bases; nucleotides outside the gene matches: 14. The V gene's germline CDR1 is SGHTA and CDR2 FQGTGA. CDR3 length: 15 residues. CDR3 nucleotide sequence: TGTGCCAGCAGCCTTGGACTAGCGGCATACAATGAGCAGTACTTC. Its protein product is CASSLGLAAYNEQYF.

This clonotype was seen ten or more times. The chain uses TRBV5-1 and TRBJ2-5; TRBD2 matches 10 bases. J gave up 5 bases and V 1 base, and 8 bases lay outside the gene matches. From germline, CDR1 is SGHRS and CDR2 YFSETQ. The CDR3 has 16 residues. CDR3 in amino acids: CASSLKVASGGETQYF. The CDR3 DNA follows: TGCGCCAGCAGCTTGAAGGTGGCTAGCGGGGGCGAGACCCAGTACTTC.

This clonotype has a handful of counts. V is TRBV20-1 and J is TRBJ1-6; D uncertain. This CDR3 contains 13 residues. V lost 0 bases and J 2 bases, leaving 2 bases between the germline ends. The germline V gene encodes CDR1 DFQATT and CDR2 SNEGSKA (reference sequence). The CDR3 is CSAREPYNSPLHF. CDR3 coding DNA: TGCAGTGCTAGAGAACCCTATAATTCACCCCTCCACTTT.

Only one count was recorded for this clonotype. The chain recombines TRBV20-1 with TRBJ2-1, with 9 nucleotides matching TRBD2. Trimming cost V 3 bases and J 4 bases; bases outside gene matches: 10. The CDR3 has 16 amino acids. The germline V gene has CDR1 DFQATT and CDR2 SNEGSKA (reference sequence). The DNA of the CDR3 is TGCAGTGCTAGCTCCCGTAGCGGGGGCGAATACAATGAGCAGTTCTTC. Its translation is CSASSRSGGEYNEQFF.

At least ten counts were recorded for this clonotype. The J gene is TRBJ2-7, the V gene TRBV5-6; D possibly corresponds to TRBD2 (6 bases). Germline CDR1 SGHDT, CDR2 YYEEEE. Trimming removed 0 bases at V and 7 bases at J, with 11 bases between. CDR3 length: 13 residues. CDR3: CASSLAARGEQYF. CDR3 DNA sequence: TGTGCCAGCAGCTTGGCAGCCCGGGGGGAGCAGTACTTC.